This TCR beta chain was found in a study of CD8+ T cells in alopecia areata. As the sequencing template, cDNA was produced by extracting RNA and reverse transcribing it. The protocol was immunoSEQ multiplex PCR, while the TCRdb copy is restricted to in-frame clones and leaves out a portion. The repertoire holds about 82,000 clones, roughly 51% seen once, with around 6% in the top ten. Alopecia areata patients provided lesional scalp punch biopsies and peripheral blood, both collected for the study. This TCR was recovered from a human donor with alopecia areata. Material for sequencing was NKG2D-high CD8+ T cells sorted from blood.

CDR3: CASSRRTAKNYGYTF. The CDR3 DNA follows: TGTGCCAGCAGTCGCAGGACAGCAAAAAACTATGGCTACACCTTC. V and J are TRBV7-2 and TRBJ1-2, with TRBD1 as a possible D gene (6 bases). The length of the CDR3 is 15 residues. Germline assignment: CDR1 SGHTA and CDR2 FQGNSA. Between the trimmed V and J ends, which lost 6 bases and 2 bases, there was a span of 16 bases.